Each of the 13 T cell receptor beta chains below was sequenced from the same sample in a study of Graves' ophthalmopathy and Graves' hyperthyroidism. The sequenced template was RNA, covering the TCR beta CDR3 region. HTBI primers primed a first-round RT-PCR, and a second-round multiplex PCR followed. TCRdb fed the multiplex PCR reads into MiXCR, producing one record per CDR3 protein. The data hold about 24,000 distinct CDR3 sequences, with 45% to 60% observed a single time. The sequencing input was peripheral blood. The receptor set was obtained from an adult woman with stable Graves' hyperthyroidism.

About this clonotype: Germline is not matched at one junction end, which may reflect a read error. The chain uses TRBV6-1 and TRBJ2-3; 8 positions agree with TRBD1. This CDR3 is built from 15 residues. The germline V gene has CDR1 MNHNS and CDR2 SASEGT. CDR3 coding DNA: TGTGCCAGCAGTGAAGGGCCAGGGGGCGCAGATATGCAGTATTTT. This encodes CASSEGPGGADMQYF.

This clonotype was picked up many times. This rearrangement joins TRBV5-1 to TRBJ2-1; D perhaps matches TRBD2 (6 bases). The V gene's germline CDR1 is SGHRS and CDR2 YFSETQ. The CDR3 is 15 residues long. Trimming removed 4 bases at V and 0 bases at J, with 11 bases between. DNA of the CDR3: TGCGCCAGCAGCGAGGACTACAGCTCCTACAATGAGCAGTTCTTC. Its translation is CASSEDYSSYNEQFF.

The chain employs TRBV7-9 and TRBJ2-7, with 10 bases that match TRBD2. The CDR3 loop spans 14 amino acids. The germline V gene has CDR1 SEHNR and CDR2 FQNEAQ (reference sequence). Losses at the gene ends were 5 bases for V and 4 bases for J; bases not matched to a gene: 5. CDR3 loop: CASSASGSGYEQYF. In nucleotides, the CDR3 is TGTGCCAGCAGCGCTAGCGGGAGTGGTTACGAGCAGTACTTC.

In its sample, this clonotype was seen many times. A much larger clone lies a single base off, so this may be a read error. The rearrangement links TRBV11-2 to TRBJ2-7; 7 bases align to TRBD2. CDR1 and CDR2 from the germline V gene are SGHAT and FQNNGV. Trimming cost V 0 bases and J 5 bases; bases outside gene matches: 10. The CDR3 contains 16 residues. Here the CDR3 reads CASSLEIRGSAHEQYF. The DNA for the CDR3 is TGTGCCAGCAGCTTAGAAATTCGCGGGAGCGCCCACGAGCAGTACTTC.

This clonotype was found many times. The V gene is TRBV11-2, the J gene TRBJ1-1; D call uncertain. CDR1 and CDR2 (germline): SGHAT, FQNNGV. V lost 3 bases and J 4 bases, leaving 9 bases between the germline ends. The CDR3 contains 13 residues. CDR3 in DNA: TGTGCCAGCAGCTTGTTTGGTACCACTGAAGCTTTCTTT. Translation gives CASSLFGTTEAFF.

By share of the sample, this clonotype is medium-sized (0.01 to 0.1%). This chain links TRBV10-3 with TRBJ1-6; D call uncertain. CDR3 length equals 14 residues. With 3 bases removed from V and 5 bases from J, the gap between germline ends came to 8 bases. Germline values: CDR1 ENHRY, CDR2 SYGVKD. This CDR3 reads CAISDSGNNSPLHF. DNA for the CDR3: TGTGCCATCAGTGATTCGGGGAATAATTCACCCCTCCACTTT.

To note about this clonotype: The junction and the germline gene differ at one end; a read error may be behind it. J is TRBJ2-5 and V is TRBV5-1; D gene uncertain. The germline V gene encodes CDR1 SGHRS and CDR2 YFSETQ. The CDR3 is 15 residues long. The DNA of the CDR3 is TGCGCCAGCAGCTTGGGGGGATCAGGCTTAGAGCCCCAGTACTTC. Encoded protein: CASSLGGSGLEPQYF.

CDR3 sequence (DNA): TGTGCCAGCAGCTTGGTCGGGACCAGCGAAAAACTGTTTTTT. It translates to CASSLVGTSEKLFF. The rearrangement uses TRBV7-9 and TRBJ1-4; TRBD1 is a possible D gene (5 bases). V was cut by 3 bases and J by 8 bases, with 13 bases left in between. This CDR3 is 14 amino acids long. Germline V gene lookup returns CDR1 SEHNR and CDR2 FQNEAQ (reference sequence).

This clonotype is judged medium-sized. The CDR3 loop is CSVLTQEGYEQFF. In DNA, the CDR3 is TGCAGTGTTCTCACCCAGGAGGGCTATGAGCAGTTCTTC. The chain links TRBV20-1 to TRBJ2-1; D perhaps matches TRBD2 (6 bases). The length of the CDR3 is 13 residues. V was trimmed by 7 bases and J by 8 bases, leaving 18 bases between them. CDR1 is DFQATT and CDR2 is SNEGSKA in the germline V gene (reference sequence).

This clonotype was seen a few times. The chain couples TRBV5-6 to TRBJ1-5; unclear D gene. Germline CDR1 is SGHDT and CDR2 is YYEEEE. V lost 2 bases to trimming and J lost 4 bases, with 10 bases between them. This CDR3 comprises 14 residues. CDR3 amino acids: CASSLRRGNQPQHF. CDR3 bases: TGTGCCAGCAGCTTACGGCGAGGGAATCAGCCCCAGCATTTT.

This clonotype has only one observation. The CDR3 reads CARGDRGRNEQFF. The CDR3 nucleotides read TGTGCCAGGGGGGACAGGGGGCGAAATGAGCAGTTCTTC. The chain employs TRBV2 and TRBJ2-1; 12 bases map to TRBD1. The CDR3 length is 13 residues. With V trimmed by 9 bases and J by 7 bases, 4 bases remained unmatched. CDR1 SNHLY and CDR2 FYNNEI come from the germline V gene.

This clonotype is medium-sized by share. The chain links TRBV7-6 to TRBJ2-7; D remains unclear. This CDR3 is 16 amino acids long. Germline lookup yields CDR1 SGHVS and CDR2 FNYEAQ. The germline V and J ends were trimmed by 1 base and 0 bases, with 13 bases remaining between them. The CDR3 reads CASSLEAERPSYEQYF. DNA for the CDR3: TGTGCCAGCAGCTTAGAGGCGGAGAGGCCCTCCTACGAGCAGTACTTC.

For this clonotype: The missing conserved phenylalanine or tryptophan at the end of this CDR3 makes a read error likely. The chain links TRBV27 to TRBJ2-1, with D maybe TRBD2 (6 bases). V gave up 0 bases and J gave up 12 bases, with 6 bases separating them. This CDR3 region has 11 residues. CDR1 and CDR2 from the germline V gene are MNHEY and SMNVEV (reference sequence). The chain's CDR3 is CASSLSGGQFY. The CDR3 region has the DNA TGTGCCAGCAGTTTATCGGGGGGGCAGTTCTAC.